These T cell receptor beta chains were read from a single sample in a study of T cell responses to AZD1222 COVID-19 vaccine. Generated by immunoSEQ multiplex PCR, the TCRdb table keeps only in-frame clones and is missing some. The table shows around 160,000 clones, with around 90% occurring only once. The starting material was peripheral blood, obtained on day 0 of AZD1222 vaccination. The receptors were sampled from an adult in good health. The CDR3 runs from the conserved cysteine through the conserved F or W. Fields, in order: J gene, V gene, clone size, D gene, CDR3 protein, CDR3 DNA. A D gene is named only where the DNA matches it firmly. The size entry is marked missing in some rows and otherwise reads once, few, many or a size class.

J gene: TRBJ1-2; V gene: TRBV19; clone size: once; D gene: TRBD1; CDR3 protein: CASSIWTGGYGYTF; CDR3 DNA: TGTGCCAGTAGTATCTGGACAGGGGGCTATGGCTACACCTTC
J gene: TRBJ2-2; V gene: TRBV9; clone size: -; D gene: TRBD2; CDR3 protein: CASSRRLADNTGELFF; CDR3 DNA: TGTGCCAGCAGCCGACGACTAGCGGATAACACCGGGGAGCTGTTTTTT
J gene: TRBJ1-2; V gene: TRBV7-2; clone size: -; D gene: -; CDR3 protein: CASSLGRIVYGYTF; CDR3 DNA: TGTGCCAGCAGTTTAGGAAGGATTGTTTATGGCTACACCTTC
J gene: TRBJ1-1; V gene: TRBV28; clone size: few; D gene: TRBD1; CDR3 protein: CASSLSGDRGSTEAFF; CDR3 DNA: TGTGCCAGCAGTTTATCGGGCGACAGGGGGTCCACTGAAGCTTTCTTT
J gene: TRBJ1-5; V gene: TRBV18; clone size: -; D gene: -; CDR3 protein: CASSRQVNQPQHF; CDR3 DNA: TGTGCCAGCTCCCGACAGGTCAATCAGCCCCAGCATTTT
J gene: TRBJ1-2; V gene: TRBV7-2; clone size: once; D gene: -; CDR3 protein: CASSLVVGGGYYGYTF; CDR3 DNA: TGTGCCAGCAGCTTAGTGGTCGGGGGAGGGTACTATGGCTACACCTTC
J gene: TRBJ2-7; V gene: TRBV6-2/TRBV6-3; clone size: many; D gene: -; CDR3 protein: CASSLSSYEQYF; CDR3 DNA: TGTGCCAGCAGTCTTAGCTCCTACGAGCAGTACTTC
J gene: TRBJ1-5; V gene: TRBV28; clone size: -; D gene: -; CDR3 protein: CASIGGRFDQPQHF; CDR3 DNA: TGTGCCAGCATTGGGGGGAGGTTCGATCAGCCCCAGCATTTT
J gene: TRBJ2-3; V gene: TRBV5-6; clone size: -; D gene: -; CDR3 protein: CASSLMTDTQYF; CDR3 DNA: TGTGCCAGCAGCTTAATGACAGATACGCAGTATTTT
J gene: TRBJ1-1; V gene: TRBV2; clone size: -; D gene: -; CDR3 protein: CASSGLVAAFF; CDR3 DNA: TGTGCCAGCAGTGGCTTGGTTGCAGCTTTCTTT
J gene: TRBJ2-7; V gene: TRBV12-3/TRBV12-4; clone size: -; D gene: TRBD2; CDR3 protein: CASNPAGGYEQYF; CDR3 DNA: TGTGCCAGCAACCCAGCGGGGGGTTACGAGCAGTACTTC
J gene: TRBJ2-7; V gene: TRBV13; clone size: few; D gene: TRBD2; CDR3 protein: CASSVAGMGESYEQYF; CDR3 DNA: TGTGCCAGCAGCGTAGCGGGTATGGGAGAATCCTACGAGCAGTACTTC
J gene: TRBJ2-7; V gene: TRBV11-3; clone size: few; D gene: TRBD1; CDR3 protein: CASSLATGVGYEQYF; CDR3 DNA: TGTGCCAGCAGCTTAGCGACAGGGGTTGGCTACGAGCAGTACTTC
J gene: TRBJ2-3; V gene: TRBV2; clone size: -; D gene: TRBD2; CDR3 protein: CASSGTSGRRDTQYF; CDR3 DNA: TGTGCCAGCAGTGGGACTAGCGGGAGACGGGATACGCAGTATTTT
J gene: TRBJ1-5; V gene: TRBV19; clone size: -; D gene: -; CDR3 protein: CASSIFSTGVNQPQHF; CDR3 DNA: TGTGCCAGTAGTATTTTTTCGACGGGGGTCAATCAGCCCCAGCATTTT
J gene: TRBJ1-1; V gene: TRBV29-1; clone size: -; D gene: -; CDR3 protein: CSVEIGANTEAFF; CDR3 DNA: TGCAGCGTCGAAATAGGGGCGAACACTGAAGCTTTCTTT
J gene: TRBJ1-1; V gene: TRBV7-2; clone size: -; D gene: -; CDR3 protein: CASNRIVMNTEAFF; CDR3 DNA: TGTGCCAGCAACAGGATTGTCATGAACACTGAAGCTTTCTTT
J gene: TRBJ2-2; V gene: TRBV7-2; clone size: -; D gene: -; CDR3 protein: CASSRLFGGELFF; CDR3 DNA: TGTGCCAGCAGCCGACTGTTTGGCGGGGAGCTGTTTTTT
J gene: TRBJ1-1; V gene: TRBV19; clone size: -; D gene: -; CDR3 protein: CASSIVGSGEAFF; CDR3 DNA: TGTGCCAGTAGTATTGTGGGGTCCGGGGAGGCTTTCTTT
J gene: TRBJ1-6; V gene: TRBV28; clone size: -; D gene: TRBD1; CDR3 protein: CASSLPGQGSNSPLHF; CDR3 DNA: TGTGCCAGCAGTTTACCGGGACAGGGCTCGAATTCACCCCTCCACTTT
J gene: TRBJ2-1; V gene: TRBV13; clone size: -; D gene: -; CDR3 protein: CASSLQTRARNEQFF; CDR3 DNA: TGTGCCAGCAGCCTTCAGACTAGGGCTAGGAATGAGCAGTTCTTC
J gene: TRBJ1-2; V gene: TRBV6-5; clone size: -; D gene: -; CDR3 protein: CAGTPLEGFYGYTF; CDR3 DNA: TGTGCCGGCACGCCTTTGGAGGGTTTCTATGGCTACACCTTC
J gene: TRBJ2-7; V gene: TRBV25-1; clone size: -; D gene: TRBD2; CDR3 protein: CASSEVAGGTYEQYF; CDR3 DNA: TGTGCCAGCAGTGAGGTCGCGGGGGGAACCTACGAGCAGTACTTC
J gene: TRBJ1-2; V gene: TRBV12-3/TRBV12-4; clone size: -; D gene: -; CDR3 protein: CASSLGGLYGYTF; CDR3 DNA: TGTGCCAGCAGTTTAGGGGGGCTATATGGCTACACCTTC
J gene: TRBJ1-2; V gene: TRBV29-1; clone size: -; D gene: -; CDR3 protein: CSVDDTGYGYTF; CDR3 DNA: TGCAGCGTTGATGATACTGGCTATGGCTACACCTTC